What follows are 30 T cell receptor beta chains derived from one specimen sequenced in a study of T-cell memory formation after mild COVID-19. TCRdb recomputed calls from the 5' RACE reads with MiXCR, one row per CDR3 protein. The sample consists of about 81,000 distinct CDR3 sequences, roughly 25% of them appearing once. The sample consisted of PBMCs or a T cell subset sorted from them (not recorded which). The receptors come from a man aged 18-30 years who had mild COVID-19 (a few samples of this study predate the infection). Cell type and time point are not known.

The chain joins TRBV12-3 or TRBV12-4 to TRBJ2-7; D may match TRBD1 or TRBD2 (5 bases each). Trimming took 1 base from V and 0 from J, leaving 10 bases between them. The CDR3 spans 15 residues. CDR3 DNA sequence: TGTGCCAGCAGTTTAGGGGGGTCGAGCTCCTACGAGCAGTACTTC. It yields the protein CASSLGGSSSYEQYF.

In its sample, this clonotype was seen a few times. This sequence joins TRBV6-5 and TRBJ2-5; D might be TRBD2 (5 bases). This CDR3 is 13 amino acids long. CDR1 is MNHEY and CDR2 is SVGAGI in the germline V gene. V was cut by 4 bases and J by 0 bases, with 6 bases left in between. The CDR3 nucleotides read TGTGCCAGCAGTTGGACTTACCAAGAGACCCAGTACTTC. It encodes CASSWTYQETQYF.

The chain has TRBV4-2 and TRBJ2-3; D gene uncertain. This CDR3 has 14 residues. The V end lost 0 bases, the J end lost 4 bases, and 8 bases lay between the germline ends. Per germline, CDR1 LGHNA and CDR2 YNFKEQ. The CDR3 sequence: CASSQDIGADTQYF. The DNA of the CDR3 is TGTGCCAGCAGCCAAGATATCGGCGCAGATACGCAGTATTTT.

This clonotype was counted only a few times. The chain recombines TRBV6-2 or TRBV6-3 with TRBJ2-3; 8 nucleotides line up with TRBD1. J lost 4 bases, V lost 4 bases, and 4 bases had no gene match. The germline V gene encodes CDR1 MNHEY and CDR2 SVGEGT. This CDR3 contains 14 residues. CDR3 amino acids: CASSWDRPPDTQYF. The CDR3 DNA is TGTGCCAGCAGTTGGGACAGGCCGCCAGATACGCAGTATTTT.

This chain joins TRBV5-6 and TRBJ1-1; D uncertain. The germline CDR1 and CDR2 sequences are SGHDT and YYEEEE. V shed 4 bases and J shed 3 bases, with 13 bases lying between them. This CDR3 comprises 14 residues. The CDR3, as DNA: TGTGCCAGCAGCCCGGGTTGGGGTGACACTGAAGCTTTCTTT. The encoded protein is CASSPGWGDTEAFF.

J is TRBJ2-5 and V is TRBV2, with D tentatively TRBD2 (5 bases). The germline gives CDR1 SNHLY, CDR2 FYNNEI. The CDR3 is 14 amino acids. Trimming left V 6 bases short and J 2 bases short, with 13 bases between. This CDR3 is CASSRLTPQETQYF. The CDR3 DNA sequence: TGTGCCAGCAGCCGACTAACACCACAAGAGACCCAGTACTTC. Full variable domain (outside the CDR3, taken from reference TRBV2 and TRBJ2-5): EPEVTQTPSHQVTQMGQEVILRCVPISNHLYFYWYRQILGQKVEFLVSFYNNEISEKSEIFDDQFSVERPDGSNFTLKIRSTKLEDSAMYFCASSRLTPQETQYFGPGTRLLVL.

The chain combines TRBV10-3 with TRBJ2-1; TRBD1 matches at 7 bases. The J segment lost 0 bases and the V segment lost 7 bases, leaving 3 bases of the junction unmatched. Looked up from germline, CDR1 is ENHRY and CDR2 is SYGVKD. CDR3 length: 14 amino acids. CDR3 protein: CAIMRDSSYNEQFF. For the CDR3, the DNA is TGTGCCATCATGAGGGACAGCTCCTACAATGAGCAGTTCTTC.

This CDR3 reads CASSLDTQYF. The CDR3 nucleotides read TGTGCCAGCAGCTTAGATACGCAGTATTTT. This chain uses TRBV7-2 with TRBJ2-3, with D hard to call. V gave up 1 base and J gave up 7 bases, with 0 bases separating them. Germline loops: CDR1 SGHTA, CDR2 FQGNSA. The CDR3 has 10 residues.

The chain's CDR3 is CASSSQDRWDEQYF. The DNA for the CDR3 is TGTGCCAGCAGCTCCCAGGACAGGTGGGACGAGCAGTACTTC. The gene calls are TRBV21-1 and TRBJ2-7; no DNA check was done on the table's D call, TRBD1. TRBV21-1 corresponds to a pseudogene. CDR3 length: 14 amino acids.

The CDR3: CASSLNYNEQFF. CDR3 sequence (DNA): TGTGCCAGCAGCTTGAATTACAATGAGCAGTTCTTC. This chain uses TRBV7-6 with TRBJ2-1, with D hard to call. Deletions cut 3 bases from V and 4 bases from J, with 4 bases between. Looked up from germline, CDR1 is SGHVS and CDR2 is FNYEAQ. The CDR3 has 12 residues.

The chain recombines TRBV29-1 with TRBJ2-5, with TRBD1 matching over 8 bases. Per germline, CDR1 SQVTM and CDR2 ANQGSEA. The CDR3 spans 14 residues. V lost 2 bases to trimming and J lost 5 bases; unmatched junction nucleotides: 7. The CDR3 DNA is TGCAGCGTTGAAAGGACAGGGCGTGGGGAGACCCAGTACTTC. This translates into CSVERTGRGETQYF.

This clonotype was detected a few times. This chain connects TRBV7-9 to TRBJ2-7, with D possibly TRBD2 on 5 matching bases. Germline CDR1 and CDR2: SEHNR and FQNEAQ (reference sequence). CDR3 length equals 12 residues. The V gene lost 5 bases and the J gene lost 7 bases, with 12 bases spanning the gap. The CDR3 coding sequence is TGTGCCAGCAGCGTCGGAGCGGCGGAGCAGTACGTC. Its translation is CASSVGAAEQYV.

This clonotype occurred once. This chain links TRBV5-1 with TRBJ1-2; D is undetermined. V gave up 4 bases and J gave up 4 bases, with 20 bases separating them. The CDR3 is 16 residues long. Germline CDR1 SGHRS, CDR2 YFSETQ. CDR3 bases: TGCGCCAGCAGCCTGGCCGCGGGATTTCAGGCCTATGGCTACACCTTC. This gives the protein CASSLAAGFQAYGYTF. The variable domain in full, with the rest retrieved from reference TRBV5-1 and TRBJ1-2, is KAGVTQTPRYLIKTRGQQVTLSCSPISGHRSVSWYQQTPGQGLQFLFEYFSETQRNKGNFPGRFSGRQFSNSRSEMNVSTLELGDSALYLCASSLAAGFQAYGYTFGSGTRLTVV.

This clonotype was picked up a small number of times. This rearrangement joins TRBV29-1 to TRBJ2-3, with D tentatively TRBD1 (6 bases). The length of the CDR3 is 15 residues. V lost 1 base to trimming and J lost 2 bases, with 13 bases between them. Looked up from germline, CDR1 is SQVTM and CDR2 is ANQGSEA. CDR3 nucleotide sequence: TGCAGCGTTGAAGTGGGCCAGGGGATCACAGATACGCAGTATTTT. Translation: CSVEVGQGITDTQYF.

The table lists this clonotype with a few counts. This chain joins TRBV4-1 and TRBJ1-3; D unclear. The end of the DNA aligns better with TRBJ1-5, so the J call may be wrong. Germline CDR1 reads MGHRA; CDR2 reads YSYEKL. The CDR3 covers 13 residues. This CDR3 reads CASSATNSPGQHF. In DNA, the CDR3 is TGCGCCAGCAGCGCGACAAACTCACCGGGACAGCATTTT.

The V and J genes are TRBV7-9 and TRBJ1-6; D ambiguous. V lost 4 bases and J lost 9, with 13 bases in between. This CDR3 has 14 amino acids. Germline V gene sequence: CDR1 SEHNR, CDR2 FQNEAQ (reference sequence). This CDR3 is CASSSPRVGSPLHF. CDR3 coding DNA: TGTGCCAGCAGCTCCCCCCGGGTTGGTTCACCCCTCCACTTT.

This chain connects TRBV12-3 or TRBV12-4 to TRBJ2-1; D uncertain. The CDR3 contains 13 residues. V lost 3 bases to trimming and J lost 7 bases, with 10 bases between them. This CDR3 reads CASSLGRWNEQFF. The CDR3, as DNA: TGTGCCAGCAGTTTGGGCAGGTGGAATGAGCAGTTCTTC.

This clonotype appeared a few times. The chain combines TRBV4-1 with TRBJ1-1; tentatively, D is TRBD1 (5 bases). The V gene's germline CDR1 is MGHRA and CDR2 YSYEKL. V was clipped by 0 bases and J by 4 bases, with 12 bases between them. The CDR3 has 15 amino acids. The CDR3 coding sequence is TGCGCCAGCAGCCAAGAGTCGGGGGTTACCACTGAAGCTTTCTTT. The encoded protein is CASSQESGVTTEAFF.

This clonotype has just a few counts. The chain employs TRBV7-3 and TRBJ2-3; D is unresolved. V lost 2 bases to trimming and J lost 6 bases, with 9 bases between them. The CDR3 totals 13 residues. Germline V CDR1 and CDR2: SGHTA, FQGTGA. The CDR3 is CASSLAGWDTQYF. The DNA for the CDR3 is TGTGCCAGCAGCTTAGCCGGGTGGGATACGCAGTATTTT.

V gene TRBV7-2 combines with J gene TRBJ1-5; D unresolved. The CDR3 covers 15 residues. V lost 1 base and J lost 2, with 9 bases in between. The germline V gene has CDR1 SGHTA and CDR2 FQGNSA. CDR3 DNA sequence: TGTGCCAGCAGCTTAGGACGTGGGGGCAATCAGCCCCAGCATTTT. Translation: CASSLGRGGNQPQHF.

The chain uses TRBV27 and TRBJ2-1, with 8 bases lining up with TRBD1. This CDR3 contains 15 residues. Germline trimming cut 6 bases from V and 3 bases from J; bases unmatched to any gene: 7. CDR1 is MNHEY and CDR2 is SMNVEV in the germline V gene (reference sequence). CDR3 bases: TGTGCCAGCAGAAAGACAGGGGAAATCTACAATGAGCAGTTCTTC. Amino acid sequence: CASRKTGEIYNEQFF.

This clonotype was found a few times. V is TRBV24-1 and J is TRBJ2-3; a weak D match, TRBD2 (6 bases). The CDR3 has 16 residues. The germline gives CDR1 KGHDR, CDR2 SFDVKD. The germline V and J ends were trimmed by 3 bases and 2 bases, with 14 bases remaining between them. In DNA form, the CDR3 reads TGTGCCACCAGTGATCCCGGGGGATCCGACACAGATACGCAGTATTTT. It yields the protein CATSDPGGSDTDTQYF.

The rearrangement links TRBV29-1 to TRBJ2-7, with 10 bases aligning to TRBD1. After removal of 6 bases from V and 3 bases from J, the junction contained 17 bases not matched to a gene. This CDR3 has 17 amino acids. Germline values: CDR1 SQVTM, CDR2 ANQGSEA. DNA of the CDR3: TGCAGCGTCTCCGGGACAGGGGCCACCTCCGCCTTCTACGAGCAGTACTTC. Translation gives CSVSGTGATSAFYEQYF.

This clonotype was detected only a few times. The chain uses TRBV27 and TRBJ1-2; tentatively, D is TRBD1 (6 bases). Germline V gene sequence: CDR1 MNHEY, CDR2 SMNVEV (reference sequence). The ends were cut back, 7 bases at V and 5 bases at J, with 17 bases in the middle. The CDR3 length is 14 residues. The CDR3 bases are TGTGCCAGCAACAGGACAGTGACCATTTATGGCTACACCTTC. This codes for CASNRTVTIYGYTF.

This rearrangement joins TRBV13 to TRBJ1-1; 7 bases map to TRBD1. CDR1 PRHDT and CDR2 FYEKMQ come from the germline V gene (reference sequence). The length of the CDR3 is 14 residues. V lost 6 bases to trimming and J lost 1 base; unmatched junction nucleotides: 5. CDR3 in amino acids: CASRKQGGNTEAFF. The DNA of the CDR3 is TGTGCCAGCAGGAAGCAGGGGGGGAACACTGAAGCTTTCTTT.

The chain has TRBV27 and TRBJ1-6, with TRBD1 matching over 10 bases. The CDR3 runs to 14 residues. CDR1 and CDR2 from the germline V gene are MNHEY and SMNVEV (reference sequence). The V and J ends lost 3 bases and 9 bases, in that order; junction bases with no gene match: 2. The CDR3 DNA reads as TGTGCCAGCAGTTTCGGGACAGGGGTTTCACCCCTCCACTTT. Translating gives CASSFGTGVSPLHF.

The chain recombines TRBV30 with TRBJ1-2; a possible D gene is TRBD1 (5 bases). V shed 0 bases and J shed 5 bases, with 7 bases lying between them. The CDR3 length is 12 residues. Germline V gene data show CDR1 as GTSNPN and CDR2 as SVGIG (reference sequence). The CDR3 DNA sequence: TGTGCCTGGAGTGTACGGGGGTATGGCTACACCTTC. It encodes CAWSVRGYGYTF.

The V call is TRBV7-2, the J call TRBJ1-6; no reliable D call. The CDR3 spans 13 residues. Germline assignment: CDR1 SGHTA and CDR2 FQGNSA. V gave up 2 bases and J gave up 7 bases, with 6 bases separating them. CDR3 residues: CASSLLENSPLHF. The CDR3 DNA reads TGTGCCAGCAGCTTACTGGAGAATTCACCCCTCCACTTT.

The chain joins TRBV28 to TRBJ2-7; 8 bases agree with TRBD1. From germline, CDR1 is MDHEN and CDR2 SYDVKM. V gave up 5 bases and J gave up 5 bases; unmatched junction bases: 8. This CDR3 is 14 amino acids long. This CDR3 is CASSPPDRVHEQYV. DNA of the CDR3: TGTGCCAGCAGTCCGCCGGACAGGGTCCACGAGCAGTACGTC.

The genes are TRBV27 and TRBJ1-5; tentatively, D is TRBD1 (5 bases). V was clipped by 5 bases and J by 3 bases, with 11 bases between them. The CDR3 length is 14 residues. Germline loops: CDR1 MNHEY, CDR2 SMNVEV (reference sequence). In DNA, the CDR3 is TGTGCCAGCAGTCGGGGCAGCTTCAATCAGCCCCAGCATTTT. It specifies CASSRGSFNQPQHF.